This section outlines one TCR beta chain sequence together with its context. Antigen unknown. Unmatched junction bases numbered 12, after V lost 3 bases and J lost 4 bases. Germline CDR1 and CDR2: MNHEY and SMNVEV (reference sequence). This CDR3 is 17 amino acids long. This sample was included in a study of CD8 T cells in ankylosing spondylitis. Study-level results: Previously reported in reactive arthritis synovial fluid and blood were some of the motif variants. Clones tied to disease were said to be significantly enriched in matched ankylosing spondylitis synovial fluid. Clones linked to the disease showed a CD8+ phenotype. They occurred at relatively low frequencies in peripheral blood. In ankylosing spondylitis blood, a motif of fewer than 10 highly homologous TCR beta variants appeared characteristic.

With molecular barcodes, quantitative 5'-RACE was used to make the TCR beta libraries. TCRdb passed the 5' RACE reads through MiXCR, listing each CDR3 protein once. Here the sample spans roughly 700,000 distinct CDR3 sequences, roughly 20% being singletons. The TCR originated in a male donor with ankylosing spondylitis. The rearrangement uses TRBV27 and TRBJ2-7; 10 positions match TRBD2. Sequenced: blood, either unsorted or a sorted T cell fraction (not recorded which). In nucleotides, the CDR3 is TGTGCCAGCAGTTTGGGCGCTCGTGCTAGCGGGAGTTACGAGCAGTACTTC. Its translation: CASSLGARASGSYEQYF.